Below are 3 T cell receptor beta chains sequenced from a single sample in a study of blood T cell repertoires in COVID-19. Data came from immunoSEQ multiplex PCR; TCRdb stores just in-frame clones and leaves some out. The sample shows some 66,000 clones, approximately 79% of them seen only once. The source material was peripheral blood. Receptors were obtained from a man aged 55 to 70 with acute or convalescent COVID-19.

There are many counts of this clone. The V gene is TRBV5-6, the J gene TRBJ2-7; the match to TRBD1 covers 8 bases. The CDR3 is 19 amino acids. J gave up 0 bases and V 3 bases, and 17 bases lay outside the gene matches. In germline, CDR1 is SGHDT, CDR2 YYEEEE. The CDR3 sequence: CASSSIGDRGRIRSYEQYV. The CDR3, as DNA: TGTGCCAGCAGCTCAATAGGTGACAGGGGTCGGATCCGCTCCTACGAGCAGTACGTC.

The chain has TRBV6-2 or TRBV6-3 and TRBJ1-4; D is perhaps TRBD1 (5 bases). The CDR3 is made up of 16 amino acids. In germline, CDR1 is MNHEY, CDR2 SVGEGT. V lost 0 bases, J lost 8 bases, and 16 bases lay in between. The CDR3 spells CASSYSPGRRDEKLFF. For the CDR3, the DNA is TGTGCCAGCAGTTACTCACCCGGGAGGAGGGACGAAAAACTGTTTTTT.

V and J are TRBV5-4 and TRBJ2-5, with no clear D. Germline V gene data show CDR1 as SGHNT and CDR2 as YYREEE (reference sequence). This CDR3 region has 13 residues. V dropped 2 bases and J dropped 0 bases, with 5 bases sitting between them. The CDR3 reads CASSLRDQETQYF. The CDR3 region has the DNA TGTGCCAGCAGCTTACGGGACCAAGAGACCCAGTACTTC.